These T cell receptor beta chains were read from a single sample in a study of PD-L1 blockade in urothelial cancer. Only in-frame clones appear in the TCRdb table, and some are missing; sequencing was by immunoSEQ multiplex PCR. The table records 50,000 to 55,000 clones, roughly 91% of them present only once. The specimen comprised PBMCs, sampled around atezolizumab (anti-PD-L1) treatment. The source is a man aged 55-75 years with urothelial cancer. Each CDR3 is given with its conserved first and last residue. A D gene is named only where the DNA matches it firmly. Clone size is shown for a subset of rows, as once, few, many or a class of expanded clone.

d_gene	j_gene	abundance	v_gene	CDR3aa	CDR3nt
NA	TRBJ2-3	NA	TRBV29-1	CSALRGRRWTDTQYF	TGCAGCGCCCTCCGGGGGAGGAGATGGACAGATACGCAGTATTTT
TRBD1	TRBJ1-2	NA	TRBV4-3	CASSQETGGYGYTF	TGCGCCAGCAGCCAAGAGACAGGGGGATATGGCTACACCTTC
NA	TRBJ2-1	NA	TRBV9	CASSVEIAGGRPQFF	TGTGCCAGCAGCGTAGAGATAGCAGGGGGGCGTCCCCAATTCTTC
TRBD2	TRBJ2-7	once	TRBV6-6	CASTAGGSSYEQYF	TGTGCCAGCACCGCGGGGGGGAGCTCCTACGAGCAGTACTTC
NA	TRBJ1-1	once	TRBV7-2	CASSLEGRDTEAFF	TGTGCCAGCAGCTTAGAAGGGCGGGACACTGAAGCTTTCTTT
TRBD1	TRBJ1-1	NA	TRBV18	CASSLYQQGGVMNTEAFF	TGTGCCAGCTCACTCTACCAACAGGGGGGAGTTATGAACACTGAAGCTTTCTTT
TRBD1	TRBJ2-5	NA	TRBV28	CATSPGQTQETQYF	TGTGCCACCTCACCGGGACAGACACAAGAGACCCAGTACTTC
TRBD1	TRBJ2-2	NA	TRBV28	CASASITGTGGTGELFF	TGTGCCAGCGCGTCCATCACCGGGACAGGGGGCACCGGGGAGCTGTTTTTT
TRBD2	TRBJ2-3	NA	TRBV6-5	CASSYSVAGITDTQYF	TGTGCCAGCAGTTACTCGGTAGCGGGGATCACAGATACGCAGTATTTT
TRBD1	TRBJ2-1	once	TRBV28	CASLQGALNEQFF	TGTGCCAGCTTACAGGGGGCGCTTAATGAGCAGTTCTTC
NA	TRBJ2-7	NA	TRBV18	CASSPRHEQYF	TGTGCCAGCTCACCGCGGCACGAGCAGTACTTC
TRBD2	TRBJ2-1	NA	TRBV7-3	CASSLMQTSAYNEQFF	TGTGCCAGCAGCTTAATGCAGACTAGCGCCTACAATGAGCAGTTCTTC
TRBD2	TRBJ2-3	NA	TRBV5-1	CASRLAGASDTQYF	TGCGCCAGCAGGTTAGCGGGGGCGTCTGATACGCAGTATTTT
NA	TRBJ2-7	NA	TRBV6-5	CASSYGRAYEQYF	TGTGCCAGCAGTTACGGCAGGGCCTACGAGCAGTACTTC
NA	TRBJ1-2	once	TRBV7-2	CASSLNSRGYTF	TGTGCCAGCAGCTTAAATTCCAGAGGCTACACCTTC
TRBD1	TRBJ1-1	NA	TRBV10-1	CASSPWRQGWSNTEAFF	TGCGCCAGCAGTCCTTGGAGACAGGGTTGGTCGAACACTGAAGCTTTCTTT
TRBD2	TRBJ2-7	NA	TRBV5-6	CASSLASGSSYEQYF	TGTGCCAGCAGCTTGGCTAGCGGGAGCTCCTACGAGCAGTACTTC
NA	TRBJ2-7	NA	TRBV19	CASSTGTAGEQYF	TGTGCCAGTAGTACCGGGACGGCGGGGGAGCAGTACTTC
TRBD2	TRBJ2-2	NA	TRBV13	CASSPTGTSGRPYTGELFF	TGTGCCAGCAGCCCTACGGGGACTAGCGGGAGGCCCTACACCGGGGAGCTGTTTTTT
TRBD1	TRBJ2-7	NA	TRBV28	CASSLYPGGPYEQYF	TGTGCCAGCAGTTTATACCCAGGGGGCCCCTACGAGCAGTACTTC
TRBD2	TRBJ2-7	NA	TRBV5-4	CASGKRGNEQYF	TGTGCCAGCGGCAAGCGGGGGAACGAGCAGTACTTC
NA	TRBJ2-1	NA	TRBV5-6	CASSLDLPGLHEQFF	TGTGCCAGCAGCTTGGACCTGCCGGGATTGCATGAGCAGTTCTTC
NA	TRBJ1-1	NA	TRBV10-3	CAISESQGVEAFF	TGTGCCATCAGTGAATCCCAGGGTGTTGAAGCTTTCTTT
NA	TRBJ1-5	NA	TRBV7-2	CASSLVAGPYSNQPQHF	TGTGCCAGCAGCTTAGTCGCAGGGCCCTATAGCAATCAGCCCCAGCATTTT
NA	TRBJ2-3	NA	TRBV10-3	CAISEGGFKSTDTQYF	TGTGCCATCAGTGAAGGAGGTTTTAAGAGCACAGATACGCAGTATTTT
NA	TRBJ1-2	NA	TRBV2	CASSEGGYGYTF	TGTGCCAGCAGTGAAGGCGGCTATGGCTACACCTTC
TRBD2	TRBJ2-2	NA	TRBV19	CASSIGSGSTGELFF	TGTGCCAGTAGTATAGGTAGCGGGAGTACCGGGGAGCTGTTTTTT
NA	TRBJ2-4	NA	TRBV10-3	CAISDRAGTKNIQYF	TGTGCCATCAGTGACAGGGCTGGGACCAAAAACATTCAGTACTTC
TRBD1	TRBJ2-7	NA	TRBV4-2	CASSQDIGDRNYEQYF	TGTGCCAGCAGCCAAGATATCGGGGACAGAAACTACGAGCAGTACTTC
TRBD1	TRBJ1-1	NA	TRBV4-1	CASSPIGRDRVWNTEAFF	TGCGCCAGCAGCCCCATTGGGAGGGACAGGGTATGGAACACTGAAGCTTTCTTT
NA	TRBJ1-1	NA	TRBV21-1	CASIPVSEGTEAFF	TGTGCCAGCATCCCCGTGTCCGAGGGCACTGAAGCTTTCTTT
TRBD2	TRBJ2-3	NA	TRBV13	CASSLGLIRSGGSSTDTQYF	TGTGCCAGCAGCTTAGGCCTAATCAGGAGCGGGGGGTCCAGCACAGATACGCAGTATTTT
NA	TRBJ2-7	NA	TRBV7-9	CASSLVARGHEQYF	TGTGCCAGCAGCTTAGTCGCCAGGGGCCACGAGCAGTACTTC
NA	TRBJ2-7	NA	TRBV12-5	CASGPQGLGEQYF	TGTGCTAGTGGTCCGCAGGGTCTTGGCGAGCAGTACTTC
TRBD1	TRBJ2-7	NA	TRBV5-1	CASSLGQGSSYEQYF	TGCGCCAGCAGCCTAGGACAGGGGAGCTCCTACGAGCAGTACTTC